This T cell receptor (beta chain) came from a study of human T cells and chemical hapten exposure. Findings and limits, study-wide: There was no change with DPC sensitization in TCRs above 1 in 1000 frequency. Having alopecia, donors may respond immunologically unlike healthy people. Expanded TCR counts at PT1 were positively correlated with the patch test score.

This clonotype was picked up many times. The antigen is not known. Between the trimmed V and J ends, which lost 2 bases and 0 bases, there was a span of 15 bases. Germline loops: CDR1 SGHDT, CDR2 YYEEEE. The CDR3 runs 17 residues. Regarding time point: patch test 1, 2 weeks after DPC sensitization. Treatment specified: therapeutic diphenylcyclopropenone sensitization with weekly scalp DPC. TCRdb used MiXCR to reprocess the RACE reads, holding one entry per CDR3 protein. The sample lists 45,000 to 60,000 distinct CDR3 sequences, approximately 9.3% occurring once. This TCR was recovered from a woman aged 40 to 50 with alopecia areata. Some clones in this sample may be carry-over from other donors' samples. The input for sequencing was whole blood, taken in connection with sensitization to the hapten diphenylcyclopropenone (DPC). The chain is built from TRBV5-6 and TRBJ2-1; D unresolved. CDR3 DNA: TGTGCCAGCAGCTTCCCGAACCTGCTGAGCTCCTACAATGAGCAGTTCTTC. It specifies CASSFPNLLSSYNEQFF.